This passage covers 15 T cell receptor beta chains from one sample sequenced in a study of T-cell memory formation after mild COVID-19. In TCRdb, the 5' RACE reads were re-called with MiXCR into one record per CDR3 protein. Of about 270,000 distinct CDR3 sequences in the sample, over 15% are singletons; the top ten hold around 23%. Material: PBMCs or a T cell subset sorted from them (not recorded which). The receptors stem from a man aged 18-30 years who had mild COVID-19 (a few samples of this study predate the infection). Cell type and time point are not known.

For the CDR3, the DNA is TGTGCCAGCAGCTTGTACCAAGTGGGGAGTGAAGCTTTCTTT. Residues: CASSLYQVGSEAFF. J is TRBJ1-1 and V is TRBV11-2, with D unclear. The germline V and J ends were trimmed by 3 bases and 7 bases, with 15 bases remaining between them. In germline, CDR1 is SGHAT, CDR2 FQNNGV. There are 14 residues in the CDR3.

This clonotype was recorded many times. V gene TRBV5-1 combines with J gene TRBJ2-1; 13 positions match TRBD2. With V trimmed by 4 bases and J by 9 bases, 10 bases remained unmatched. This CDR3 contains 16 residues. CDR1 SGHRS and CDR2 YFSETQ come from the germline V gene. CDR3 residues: CASSALTSGGAREQFF. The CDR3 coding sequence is TGCGCCAGCAGCGCACTCACTAGCGGGGGGGCCCGTGAGCAGTTCTTC. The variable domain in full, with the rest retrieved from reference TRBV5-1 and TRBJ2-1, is KAGVTQTPRYLIKTRGQQVTLSCSPISGHRSVSWYQQTPGQGLQFLFEYFSETQRNKGNFPGRFSGRQFSNSRSEMNVSTLELGDSALYLCASSALTSGGAREQFFGPGTRLTVL.

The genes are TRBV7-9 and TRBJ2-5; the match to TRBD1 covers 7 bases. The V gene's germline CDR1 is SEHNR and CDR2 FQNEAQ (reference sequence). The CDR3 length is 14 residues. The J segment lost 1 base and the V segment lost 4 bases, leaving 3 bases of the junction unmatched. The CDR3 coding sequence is TGTGCCAGCAGCTGGGGACAGTTCCAAGAGACCCAGTACTTC. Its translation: CASSWGQFQETQYF.

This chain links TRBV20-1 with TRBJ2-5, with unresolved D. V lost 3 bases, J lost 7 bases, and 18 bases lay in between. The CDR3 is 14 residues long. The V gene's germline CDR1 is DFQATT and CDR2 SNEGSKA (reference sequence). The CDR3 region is CSARPSFGVATQYF. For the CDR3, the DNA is TGCAGTGCTAGGCCGTCGTTTGGGGTGGCGACCCAGTACTTC.

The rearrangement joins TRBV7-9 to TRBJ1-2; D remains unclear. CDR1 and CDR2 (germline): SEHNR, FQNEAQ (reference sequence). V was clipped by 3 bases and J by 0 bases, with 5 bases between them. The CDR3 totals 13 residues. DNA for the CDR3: TGTGCCAGCAGCTTTAAGTCTAACTATGGCTACACCTTC. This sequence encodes CASSFKSNYGYTF.

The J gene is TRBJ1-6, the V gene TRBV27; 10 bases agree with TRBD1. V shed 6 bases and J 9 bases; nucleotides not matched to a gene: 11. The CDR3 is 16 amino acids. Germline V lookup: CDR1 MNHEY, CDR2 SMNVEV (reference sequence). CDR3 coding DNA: TGTGCCAGCAGCTACGACAGGGGGCCCAGGGGTTCACCCCTCCACTTT. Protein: CASSYDRGPRGSPLHF.

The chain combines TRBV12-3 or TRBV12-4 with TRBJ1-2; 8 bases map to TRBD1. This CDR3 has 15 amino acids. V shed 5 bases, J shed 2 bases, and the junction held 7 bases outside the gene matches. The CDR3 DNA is TGTGCCAGCAGTCCGTCGACAGGGGTCAACTATGGCTACACCTTC. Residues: CASSPSTGVNYGYTF.

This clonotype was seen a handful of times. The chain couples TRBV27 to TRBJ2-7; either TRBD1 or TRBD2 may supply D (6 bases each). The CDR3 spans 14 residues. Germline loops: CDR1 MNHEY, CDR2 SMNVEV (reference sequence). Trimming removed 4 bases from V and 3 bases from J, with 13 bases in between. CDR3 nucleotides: TGTGCCAGCAGTTCGCGGGACAAGCTCTACGAGCAGTACGTC. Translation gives CASSSRDKLYEQYV.

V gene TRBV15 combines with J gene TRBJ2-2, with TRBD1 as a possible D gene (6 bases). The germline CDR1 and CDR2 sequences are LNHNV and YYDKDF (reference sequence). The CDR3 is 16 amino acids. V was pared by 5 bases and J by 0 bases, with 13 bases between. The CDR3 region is CATSGPDRANTGELFF. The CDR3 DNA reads TGTGCCACCAGCGGACCGGACAGAGCGAACACCGGGGAGCTGTTTTTT.

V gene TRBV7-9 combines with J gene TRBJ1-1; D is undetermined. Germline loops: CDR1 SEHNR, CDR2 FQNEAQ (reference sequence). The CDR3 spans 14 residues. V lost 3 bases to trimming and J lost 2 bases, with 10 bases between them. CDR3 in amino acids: CASSFLVPNTEAFF. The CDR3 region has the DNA TGTGCCAGCAGCTTTTTGGTCCCCAACACTGAAGCTTTCTTT.

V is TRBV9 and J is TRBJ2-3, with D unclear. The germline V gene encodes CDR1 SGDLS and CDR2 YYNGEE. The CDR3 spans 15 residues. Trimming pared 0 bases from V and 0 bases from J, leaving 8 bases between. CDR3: CASSVAPASTDTQYF. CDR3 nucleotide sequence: TGTGCCAGCAGCGTAGCTCCTGCTAGCACAGATACGCAGTATTTT.

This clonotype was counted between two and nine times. The CDR3 reads CASRPTGGVETQYF. The DNA of the CDR3 is TGCGCCAGCCGACCCACAGGGGGCGTTGAGACCCAGTACTTC. The gene calls are TRBV4-1 and TRBJ2-5; 9 bases match TRBD1. CDR1 is MGHRA and CDR2 is YSYEKL in the germline V gene. After removal of 8 bases from V and 5 bases from J, the junction contained 9 bases not matched to a gene. This CDR3 region has 14 residues.

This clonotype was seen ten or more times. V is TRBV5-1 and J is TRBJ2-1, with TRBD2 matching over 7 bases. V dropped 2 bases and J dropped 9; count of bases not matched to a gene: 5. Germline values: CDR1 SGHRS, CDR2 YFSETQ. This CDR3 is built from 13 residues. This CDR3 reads CASSFEAGTEQFF. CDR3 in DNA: TGCGCCAGCAGCTTCGAAGCGGGGACTGAGCAGTTCTTC.

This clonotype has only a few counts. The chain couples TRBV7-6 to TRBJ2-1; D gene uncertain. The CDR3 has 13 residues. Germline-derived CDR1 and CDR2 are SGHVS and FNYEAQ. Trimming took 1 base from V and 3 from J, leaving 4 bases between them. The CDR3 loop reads CASSLDLYNEQFF. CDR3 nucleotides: TGTGCCAGCAGCTTAGACCTCTACAATGAGCAGTTCTTC. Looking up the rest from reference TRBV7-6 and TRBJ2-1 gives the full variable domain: GAGVSQSPRYKVTKRGQDVALRCDPISGHVSLYWYRQALGQGPEFLTYFNYEAQQDKSGLPNDRFSAERPEGSISTLTIQRTEQRDSAMYRCASSLDLYNEQFFGPGTRLTVL.

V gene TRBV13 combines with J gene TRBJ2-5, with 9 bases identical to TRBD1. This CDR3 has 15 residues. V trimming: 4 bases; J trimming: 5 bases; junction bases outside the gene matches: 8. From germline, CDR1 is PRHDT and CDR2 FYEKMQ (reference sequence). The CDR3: CASSSGTGMWETQYF. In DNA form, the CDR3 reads TGTGCCAGCAGCTCCGGGACAGGGATGTGGGAGACCCAGTACTTC.